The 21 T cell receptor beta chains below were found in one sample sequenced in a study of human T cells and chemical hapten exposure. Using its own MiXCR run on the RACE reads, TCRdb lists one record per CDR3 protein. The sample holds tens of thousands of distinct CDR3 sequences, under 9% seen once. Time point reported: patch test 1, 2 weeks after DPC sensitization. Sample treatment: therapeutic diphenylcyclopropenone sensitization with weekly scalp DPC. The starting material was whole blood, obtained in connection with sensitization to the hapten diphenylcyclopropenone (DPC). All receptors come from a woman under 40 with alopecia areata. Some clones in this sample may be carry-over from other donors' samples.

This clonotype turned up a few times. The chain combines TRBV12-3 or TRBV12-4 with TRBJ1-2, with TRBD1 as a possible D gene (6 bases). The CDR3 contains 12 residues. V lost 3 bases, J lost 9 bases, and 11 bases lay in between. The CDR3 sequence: CASSFAGESYTF. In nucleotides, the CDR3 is TGTGCCAGCAGTTTCGCAGGGGAAAGCTACACCTTC.

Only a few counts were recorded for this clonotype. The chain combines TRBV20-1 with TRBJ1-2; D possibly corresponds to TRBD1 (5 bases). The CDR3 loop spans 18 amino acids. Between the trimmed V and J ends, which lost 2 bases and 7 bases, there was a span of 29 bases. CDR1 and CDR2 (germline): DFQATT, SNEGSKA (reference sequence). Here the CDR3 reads CSARPVEGREGSSAGYTF. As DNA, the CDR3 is TGCAGTGCTAGACCCGTGGAGGGCAGGGAAGGGAGTTCTGCTGGCTACACCTTC.

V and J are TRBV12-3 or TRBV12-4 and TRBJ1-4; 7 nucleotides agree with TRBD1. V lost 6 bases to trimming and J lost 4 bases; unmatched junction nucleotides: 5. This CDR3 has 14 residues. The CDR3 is CASSRGQVNEKLFF. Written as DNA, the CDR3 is TGTGCCAGCAGCCGAGGACAGGTTAATGAAAAACTGTTTTTT.

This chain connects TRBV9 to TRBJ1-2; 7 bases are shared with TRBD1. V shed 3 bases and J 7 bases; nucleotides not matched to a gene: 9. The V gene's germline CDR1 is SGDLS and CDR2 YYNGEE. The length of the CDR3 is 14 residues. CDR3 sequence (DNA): TGTGCCAGCAGCGCTACCGGACAGGTGATTGGCTACACCTTC. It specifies CASSATGQVIGYTF.

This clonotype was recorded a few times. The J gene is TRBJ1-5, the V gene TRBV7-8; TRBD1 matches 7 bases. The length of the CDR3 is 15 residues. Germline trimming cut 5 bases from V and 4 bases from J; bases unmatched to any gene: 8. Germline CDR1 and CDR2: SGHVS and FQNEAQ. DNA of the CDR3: TGTGCCAGCAGCCTGGGGGACAGTCTGAATCAGCCCCAGCATTTT. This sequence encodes CASSLGDSLNQPQHF.

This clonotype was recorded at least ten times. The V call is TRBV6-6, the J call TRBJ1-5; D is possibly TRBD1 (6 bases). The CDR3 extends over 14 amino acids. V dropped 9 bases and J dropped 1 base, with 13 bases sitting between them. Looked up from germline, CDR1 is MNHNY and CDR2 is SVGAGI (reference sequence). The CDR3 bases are TGTGCCAGTTACAGGGCCTGGAGCAATCAGCCCCAGCATTTT. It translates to CASYRAWSNQPQHF.

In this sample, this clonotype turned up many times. CDR3 in amino acids: CASSQELLLSQDTQYF. DNA for the CDR3: TGTGCCAGCAGCCAAGAACTCCTATTGTCGCAAGATACGCAGTATTTT. This chain links TRBV4-2 with TRBJ2-3, with D unresolved. Trimming pared 0 bases from V and 5 bases from J, leaving 15 bases between. This CDR3 is built from 16 residues. Germline CDR1 and CDR2: LGHNA and YNFKEQ.

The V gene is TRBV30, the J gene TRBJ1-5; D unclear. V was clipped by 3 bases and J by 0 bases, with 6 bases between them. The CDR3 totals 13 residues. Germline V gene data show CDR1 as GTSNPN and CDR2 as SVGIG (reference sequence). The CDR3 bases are TGTGCCTGGAGCCCAGGTAGCAATCAGCCCCAGCATTTT. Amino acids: CAWSPGSNQPQHF.

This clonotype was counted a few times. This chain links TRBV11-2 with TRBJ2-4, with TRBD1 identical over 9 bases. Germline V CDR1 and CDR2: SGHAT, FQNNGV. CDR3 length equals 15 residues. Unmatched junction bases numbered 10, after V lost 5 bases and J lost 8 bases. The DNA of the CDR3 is TGTGCCAGCAGCCGTGGGGACAGGGAAAGGGACATTCAGTACTTC. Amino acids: CASSRGDRERDIQYF.

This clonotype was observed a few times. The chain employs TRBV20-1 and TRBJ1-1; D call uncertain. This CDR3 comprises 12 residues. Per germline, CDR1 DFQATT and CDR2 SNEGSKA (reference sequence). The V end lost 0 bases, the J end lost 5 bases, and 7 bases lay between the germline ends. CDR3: CSARDRRTEAFF. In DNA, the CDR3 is TGCAGTGCTAGAGATCGGCGGACTGAAGCTTTCTTT.

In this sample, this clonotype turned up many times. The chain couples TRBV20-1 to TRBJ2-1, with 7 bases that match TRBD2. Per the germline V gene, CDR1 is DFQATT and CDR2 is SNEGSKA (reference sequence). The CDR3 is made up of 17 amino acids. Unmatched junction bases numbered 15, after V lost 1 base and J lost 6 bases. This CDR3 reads CSARVFGASGLFNEQFF. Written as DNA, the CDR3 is TGCAGTGCTAGAGTTTTTGGTGCTAGCGGTTTATTCAATGAGCAGTTCTTC.

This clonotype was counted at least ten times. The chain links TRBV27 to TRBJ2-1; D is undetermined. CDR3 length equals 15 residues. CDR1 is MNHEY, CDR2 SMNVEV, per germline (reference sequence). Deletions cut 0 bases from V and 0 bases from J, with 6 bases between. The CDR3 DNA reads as TGTGCCAGCAGTTTATCCCCGAGCTCCTACAATGAGCAGTTCTTC. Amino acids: CASSLSPSSYNEQFF.

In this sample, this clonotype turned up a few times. CDR3 bases: TGTGCCAGCAGCTTGGAAGGGGAGACCCAGTACTTC. Its translation is CASSLEGETQYF. The chain employs TRBV11-2 and TRBJ2-5, with D uncertain. V was cut by 3 bases and J by 5 bases, with 7 bases left in between. Per the germline V gene, CDR1 is SGHAT and CDR2 is FQNNGV. CDR3 size: 12 residues.

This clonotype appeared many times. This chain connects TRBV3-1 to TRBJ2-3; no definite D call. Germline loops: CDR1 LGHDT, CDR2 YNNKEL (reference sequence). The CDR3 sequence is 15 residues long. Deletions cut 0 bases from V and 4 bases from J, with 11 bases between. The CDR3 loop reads CASSQDPNRADTQYF. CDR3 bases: TGTGCCAGCAGCCAAGACCCAAATAGGGCAGATACGCAGTATTTT.

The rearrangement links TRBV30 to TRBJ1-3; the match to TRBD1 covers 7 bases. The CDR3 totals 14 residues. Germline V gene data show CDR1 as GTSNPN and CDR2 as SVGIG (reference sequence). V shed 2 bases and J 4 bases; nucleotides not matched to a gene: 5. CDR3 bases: TGTGCCTGGAGTCCGGGACAGACCGGAAACACCATATATTTT. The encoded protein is CAWSPGQTGNTIYF.

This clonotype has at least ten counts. DNA for the CDR3: TGTGCCAGCAGTGCCCCCGACACCTCCTACGAGCAGTACTTC. Amino acids: CASSAPDTSYEQYF. This sequence joins TRBV2 and TRBJ2-7; D not certain. CDR1 is SNHLY, CDR2 FYNNEI, per germline. The V end lost 4 bases, the J end lost 0 bases, and 10 bases lay between the germline ends. The CDR3 is 14 amino acids.

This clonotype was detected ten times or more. CDR3 sequence (DNA): TGCGCCAGCAGCTTGGTGAGGACGGGGGTTAATGAGCAGTTCTTC. The encoded protein is CASSLVRTGVNEQFF. The chain links TRBV5-1 to TRBJ2-1, with D possibly TRBD2 on 6 matching bases. Germline CDR1 and CDR2: SGHRS and YFSETQ. The CDR3 is 15 residues long. V lost 0 bases and J lost 7, with 14 bases in between. Using reference TRBV5-1 and TRBJ2-1 for the parts outside the CDR3, the full variable domain is KAGVTQTPRYLIKTRGQQVTLSCSPISGHRSVSWYQQTPGQGLQFLFEYFSETQRNKGNFPGRFSGRQFSNSRSEMNVSTLELGDSALYLCASSLVRTGVNEQFFGPGTRLTVL.

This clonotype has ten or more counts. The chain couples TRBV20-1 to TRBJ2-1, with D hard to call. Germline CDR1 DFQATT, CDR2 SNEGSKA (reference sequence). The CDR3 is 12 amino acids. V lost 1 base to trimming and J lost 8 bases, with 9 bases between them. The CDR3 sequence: CSARASPYEQFF. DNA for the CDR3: TGCAGTGCTAGAGCCTCACCATATGAGCAGTTCTTC.

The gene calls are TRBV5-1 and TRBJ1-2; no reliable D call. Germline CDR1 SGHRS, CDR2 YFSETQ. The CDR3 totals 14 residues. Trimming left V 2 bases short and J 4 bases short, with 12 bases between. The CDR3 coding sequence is TGCGCCAGCAGCTTAACCGGAGGCTTCTATGGCTACACCTTC. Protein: CASSLTGGFYGYTF.

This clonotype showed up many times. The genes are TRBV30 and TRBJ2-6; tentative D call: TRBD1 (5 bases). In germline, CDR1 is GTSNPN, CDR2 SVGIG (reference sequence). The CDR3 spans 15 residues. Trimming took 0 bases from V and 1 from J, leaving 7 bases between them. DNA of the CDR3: TGTGCCTGGAGTGTGGGGCTTTCTGGGGCCAACGTCCTGACTTTC. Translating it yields CAWSVGLSGANVLTF.

The CDR3 sequence is CASSLWQPNTEAFF. The CDR3, as DNA: TGTGCCAGCAGCTTGTGGCAGCCGAACACTGAAGCTTTCTTT. V is TRBV11-2 and J is TRBJ1-1; no reliable D call. The CDR3 sequence is 14 residues long. Per germline, CDR1 SGHAT and CDR2 FQNNGV. The germline V and J ends were trimmed by 3 bases and 1 base, with 9 bases remaining between them.